The 32 T cell receptor beta chains in this list originate from one sample, sequenced in a study of beta chain features in type 1 diabetes. Their recognized antigens are unknown. What was sequenced were expressed TCRB transcripts, since all of the isolated RNA had been reverse transcribed. The protocol was immunoSEQ multiplex PCR, while the TCRdb copy is restricted to in-frame clones and leaves out a portion. The sample yields some 330,000 clones, about 12% seen once. Whole-study findings and limits: Shorter TCRB CDR3s, moderately but significantly so, marked every one of the four CD4+ subsets in Type 1 diabetes patients.

Sequencing was performed on naive CD4+ T cells from blood. Receptors were obtained from a woman between 18 and 29 years old with type 1 diabetes.

The sample holds a few counts of this clone. The chain joins TRBV28 to TRBJ1-5; D is unclear. V lost 5 bases to trimming and J lost 3 bases, with 14 bases between them. Per germline, CDR1 MDHEN and CDR2 SYDVKM. This CDR3 is built from 15 residues. This CDR3 is CASSLAGRSNQPQHF. The CDR3 coding sequence is TGTGCCAGCAGTCTCGCGGGAAGGTCCAATCAGCCCCAGCATTTT.

The gene calls are TRBV6-5 and TRBJ1-5, with TRBD1 identical over 9 bases. V trimming: 6 bases; J trimming: 6 bases; junction bases outside the gene matches: 6. Germline CDR1 reads MNHEY; CDR2 reads SVGAGI. The length of the CDR3 is 14 residues. The CDR3 spells CASSPGTGIQPQHF. The CDR3 nucleotides are TGTGCCAGCAGCCCTGGGACAGGGATTCAGCCCCAGCATTTT.

This clone was found a few times. The V gene is TRBV10-3, the J gene TRBJ1-2; D is possibly TRBD1 (6 bases). Deletions cut 0 bases from V and 3 bases from J, with 8 bases between. CDR1 is ENHRY, CDR2 SYGVKD, per germline. This CDR3 region has 14 residues. CDR3 in DNA: TGTGCCATCAGTGAGTCGTCAGGGGACTATGGCTACACCTTC. This codes for CAISESSGDYGYTF.

V gene TRBV2 combines with J gene TRBJ2-1; D uncertain. V was clipped by 1 base and J by 10 bases, with 14 bases between them. There are 14 residues in the CDR3. Germline V gene data show CDR1 as SNHLY and CDR2 as FYNNEI. The CDR3: CASSEGQVIGEQFF. CDR3 sequence (DNA): TGTGCCAGCAGTGAAGGTCAGGTAATTGGCGAGCAGTTCTTC. Complete variable domain (other parts from reference TRBV2 and TRBJ2-1): EPEVTQTPSHQVTQMGQEVILRCVPISNHLYFYWYRQILGQKVEFLVSFYNNEISEKSEIFDDQFSVERPDGSNFTLKIRSTKLEDSAMYFCASSEGQVIGEQFFGPGTRLTVL.

The chain's CDR3 is CASSLFSQGSGELFF. CDR3 nucleotide sequence: TGTGCCAGCAGCTTGTTTTCGCAGGGCAGCGGGGAGCTGTTTTTT. V is TRBV7-9 and J is TRBJ2-2; possibly TRBD1 for D (5 bases). The germline gives CDR1 SEHNR, CDR2 FQNEAQ (reference sequence). The CDR3 is made up of 15 amino acids. V was trimmed by 3 bases and J by 7 bases, leaving 15 bases between them.

This clone turned up a few times. V and J are TRBV7-2 and TRBJ2-3, with a possible D match to TRBD2 (5 bases). The CDR3 runs to 16 residues. Germline lookup yields CDR1 SGHTA and CDR2 FQGNSA. Trimming shortened V by 4 bases and J by 6 bases, and 20 bases separated the two germline ends. CDR3 DNA: TGTGCCAGCAGCTCCCTAGCTCTTTGGATTTCGGATACGCAGTATTTT. Translating it yields CASSSLALWISDTQYF. The variable domain in full, with the rest retrieved from reference TRBV7-2 and TRBJ2-3, is GAGVSQSPSNKVTEKGKDVELRCDPISGHTALYWYRQSLGQGLEFLIYFQGNSAPDKSGLPSDRFSAERTGGSVSTLTIQRTQQEDSAVYLCASSSLALWISDTQYFGPGTRLTVL.

The gene calls are TRBV7-2 and TRBJ2-1, with 7 bases identical to TRBD2. This CDR3 has 15 amino acids. Per the germline V gene, CDR1 is SGHTA and CDR2 is FQGNSA. V shed 8 bases, J shed 3 bases, and the junction held 10 bases outside the gene matches. CDR3 protein: CASGSRAGNYNEQFF. The CDR3 DNA follows: TGTGCCAGCGGATCCCGAGCGGGGAACTACAATGAGCAGTTCTTC.

V usage is TRBV6-6 and J usage is TRBJ2-5; D call uncertain. Trimming cost V 2 bases and J 3 bases, with 4 bases left between them. This CDR3 is 12 amino acids long. Germline CDR1 MNHNY, CDR2 SVGAGI (reference sequence). CDR3 residues: CASSYPEETQYF. Here the CDR3 DNA reads TGTGCCAGCAGTTACCCGGAAGAGACCCAGTACTTC.

The CDR3 loop is CASSFLAGRTLAKNIQYF. The CDR3 DNA is TGTGCCAGCAGTTTTCTAGCCGGAAGGACTCTAGCCAAAAACATTCAGTACTTC. The chain couples TRBV27 to TRBJ2-4; tentative D call: TRBD2 (5 bases). CDR1 MNHEY and CDR2 SMNVEV come from the germline V gene (reference sequence). V lost 3 bases and J lost 0, with 18 bases in between. The CDR3 extends over 18 amino acids.

This clone was seen a handful of times. This chain's CDR3 is CATNGVLGTDTQYF. In nucleotides, the CDR3 is TGTGCCACCAACGGGGTTTTGGGCACAGATACGCAGTATTTT. This chain connects TRBV10-3 to TRBJ2-3, with a tentative D call TRBD2 (5 bases). CDR1 is ENHRY and CDR2 is SYGVKD in the germline V gene. This CDR3 region has 14 residues. Trimming took 10 bases from V and 1 from J, leaving 15 bases between them.

This chain uses TRBV6-4 with TRBJ2-1, with a tentative D call TRBD2 (6 bases). The CDR3 is 14 amino acids. Germline CDR1 MRHNA, CDR2 SNTAGT. Trimming removed 5 bases at V and 2 bases at J, with 10 bases between. In DNA, the CDR3 is TGTGCCAGCAGTCGCGGGAACCCCTACAATGAGCAGTTCTTC. This gives the protein CASSRGNPYNEQFF.

The rearrangement uses TRBV28 and TRBJ1-1; the D gene is possibly TRBD1 (5 bases). The CDR3 sequence is 13 residues long. Germline CDR1 reads MDHEN; CDR2 reads SYDVKM. V was trimmed by 5 bases and J by 4 bases, leaving 11 bases between them. The CDR3 is CASSLNGGTEAFF. In DNA form, the CDR3 reads TGTGCCAGCAGTCTCAACGGGGGCACTGAAGCTTTCTTT. The complete variable domain, with remaining parts taken from reference TRBV28 and TRBJ1-1, reads DVKVTQSSRYLVKRTGEKVFLECVQDMDHENMFWYRQDPGLGLRLIYFSYDVKMKEKGDIPEGYSVSREKKERFSLILESASTNQTSMYLCASSLNGGTEAFFGQGTRLTVV.

This clone was counted only a few times. The CDR3 reads CASSQVRGDYGYTF. In DNA form, the CDR3 reads TGCGCCAGCAGCCAAGTGCGCGGAGACTATGGCTACACCTTC. The chain has TRBV4-3 and TRBJ1-2; D uncertain. This CDR3 is 14 amino acids long. The germline V gene has CDR1 LGHNA and CDR2 YSLEER. Deletions cut 1 base from V and 3 bases from J, with 9 bases between.

For the CDR3, the DNA is TGCGCCAGCAGCCCCCCCGCGCAAGATACGCAGTATTTT. It specifies CASSPPAQDTQYF. V and J are TRBV5-1 and TRBJ2-3, with D hard to call. The germline V gene encodes CDR1 SGHRS and CDR2 YFSETQ. The CDR3 totals 13 residues. The ends were cut back, 4 bases at V and 5 bases at J, with 11 bases in the middle.

This clone was seen a few times. The gene calls are TRBV28 and TRBJ1-5; possibly TRBD1 for D (5 bases). V gave up 8 bases and J gave up 6 bases, with 14 bases separating them. CDR3 length equals 13 residues. CDR1 and CDR2 (germline): MDHEN, SYDVKM. Here the CDR3 reads CASGTQGVQPQHF. The CDR3, as DNA: TGTGCCAGCGGGACTCAGGGAGTTCAGCCCCAGCATTTT.

This chain joins TRBV5-7 and TRBJ2-7, with a possible D match to TRBD1 (5 bases). TRBV5-7 is recorded as an ORF, its role being uncertain. The V end lost 5 bases, the J end lost 2 bases, and 20 bases lay between the germline ends. The CDR3 is made up of 16 amino acids. The CDR3 here is CASRFVTRVLTYEQYF. The CDR3 bases are TGTGCCAGCAGATTTGTAACCAGGGTACTGACCTACGAGCAGTACTTC.

This clone has only a few counts. The chain combines TRBV7-2 with TRBJ1-2; the D is unclear. The CDR3 spans 12 residues. V was pared by 3 bases and J by 8 bases, with 10 bases between. CDR1 is SGHTA and CDR2 is FQGNSA in the germline V gene. CDR3 DNA sequence: TGTGCCAGCAGCTTTCTCCAGCGAGGCTACACCTTC. This gives the protein CASSFLQRGYTF. Full variable domain (outside the CDR3, taken from reference TRBV7-2 and TRBJ1-2): GAGVSQSPSNKVTEKGKDVELRCDPISGHTALYWYRQSLGQGLEFLIYFQGNSAPDKSGLPSDRFSAERTGGSVSTLTIQRTQQEDSAVYLCASSFLQRGYTFGSGTRLTVV.

V and J are TRBV2 and TRBJ1-2; D might be TRBD1 (6 bases). The CDR3 is made up of 15 amino acids. CDR1 and CDR2 (germline): SNHLY, FYNNEI. The V end was cut by 8 bases, the J end by 8 bases, with 24 bases between. The CDR3 DNA reads as TGTGCCAGCGGTCAACAGGGCCAGGGGCTCGGGGGCTACACCTTC. It specifies CASGQQGQGLGGYTF.

This chain links TRBV5-1 with TRBJ2-4, with 7 bases lining up with TRBD1. V was pared by 5 bases and J by 4 bases, with 12 bases of the junction left unmatched. The V gene's germline CDR1 is SGHRS and CDR2 YFSETQ. The CDR3 loop spans 16 amino acids. CDR3 in DNA: TGCGCCAGCAGTCCTCAGTGGGCAGGGGGTAAAAACATTCAGTACTTC. The encoded protein is CASSPQWAGGKNIQYF.

This clone was detected a few times. V is TRBV5-1 and J is TRBJ2-1; D ambiguous. The germline V gene encodes CDR1 SGHRS and CDR2 YFSETQ. The CDR3 has 13 residues. V gave up 0 bases and J gave up 5 bases, with 6 bases separating them. The CDR3 DNA reads TGCGCCAGCAGCTTGGACACGAACAATGAGCAGTTCTTC. This gives the protein CASSLDTNNEQFF.

The V call is TRBV12-5, the J call TRBJ2-3; possible D gene TRBD2, 5 bases. With 3 bases removed from V and 2 bases from J, the gap between germline ends came to 12 bases. Germline V CDR1 and CDR2: LGHNT, FRNRAP. This CDR3 has 15 amino acids. The CDR3 protein is CASGFSGSLTDTQYF. Written as DNA, the CDR3 is TGTGCTAGTGGTTTCAGCGGTTCCCTCACAGATACGCAGTATTTT.

This clone was picked up a small number of times. The chain links TRBV6-5 to TRBJ1-5; D perhaps matches TRBD1 (5 bases). From germline, CDR1 is MNHEY and CDR2 SVGAGI. The V end was cut by 4 bases, the J end by 6 bases, with 13 bases between. The CDR3 is made up of 14 amino acids. CDR3 amino acids: CASSFRVGGQPQHF. The CDR3 DNA sequence: TGTGCCAGCAGTTTCAGGGTCGGGGGTCAGCCCCAGCATTTT.

The chain carries TRBV10-1 and TRBJ1-1; no firm D call. In germline, CDR1 is WNHNN, CDR2 SYGVQD (reference sequence). V lost 7 bases, J lost 0 bases, and 9 bases lay in between. The CDR3 sequence is 13 residues long. The CDR3 is CASKAALNTEAFF. The CDR3 region has the DNA TGCGCCAGCAAGGCAGCGTTGAACACTGAAGCTTTCTTT.

This clone was detected only a few times. The chain employs TRBV7-9 and TRBJ2-2; 10 positions match TRBD2. Germline assignment: CDR1 SEHNR and CDR2 FQNEAQ (reference sequence). The CDR3 sequence is 15 residues long. Trimming cost V 5 bases and J 6 bases; bases outside gene matches: 6. The CDR3 reads CASSPSGRAAGELFF. For the CDR3, the DNA is TGTGCCAGCAGCCCGAGCGGGAGGGCGGCCGGGGAGCTGTTTTTT.

This chain links TRBV7-3 with TRBJ1-4, with D possibly being TRBD1 (6 bases). The CDR3 sequence is 13 residues long. Trimming pared 0 bases from V and 10 bases from J, leaving 9 bases between. Per germline, CDR1 SGHTA and CDR2 FQGTGA. The CDR3 DNA follows: TGTGCCAGCAGCTTAACCCAGGGGACAAAACTGTTTTTT. Translated: CASSLTQGTKLFF.

The chain carries TRBV14 and TRBJ2-7; 8 nucleotides line up with TRBD1. There are 15 residues in the CDR3. Germline CDR1 SGHDN, CDR2 FVKESK. J gave up 5 bases and V 4 bases, and 10 bases lay outside the gene matches. The CDR3 sequence: CASSRAWTGLNEQYF. CDR3 nucleotides: TGTGCCAGCAGCCGAGCTTGGACAGGGCTGAACGAGCAGTACTTC.

This clone was seen more than once but under ten times. The gene calls are TRBV14 and TRBJ1-5; D unclear. Germline V lookup: CDR1 SGHDN, CDR2 FVKESK. The CDR3 runs to 14 residues. V was trimmed by 1 base and J by 4 bases, leaving 8 bases between them. The CDR3 loop reads CASSQGNRNQPQHF. The CDR3 nucleotides are TGTGCCAGCAGCCAAGGGAACAGAAATCAGCCCCAGCATTTT.

The chain couples TRBV27 to TRBJ2-5, with 7 positions matching TRBD2. V lost 2 bases and J lost 3; bases outside the gene matches: 0. CDR3 length: 13 amino acids. Germline loops: CDR1 MNHEY, CDR2 SMNVEV (reference sequence). CDR3 region: CASSLGGEETQYF. CDR3 bases: TGTGCCAGCAGTTTAGGGGGGGAAGAGACCCAGTACTTC.

V gene TRBV11-2 combines with J gene TRBJ2-5; D is possibly TRBD2 (5 bases). Germline CDR1 is SGHAT and CDR2 is FQNNGV. The CDR3 sequence is 13 residues long. Trimming stripped 10 bases from V and 5 bases from J, with 17 bases between. CDR3 loop: CATHGSGYETQYF. In DNA form, the CDR3 reads TGTGCCACCCACGGCAGCGGCTATGAGACCCAGTACTTC.

The CDR3 region is CASSSQTSGSNDEQFF. Written as DNA, the CDR3 is TGTGCCAGCAGCAGCCAGACTAGCGGGAGTAATGATGAGCAGTTCTTC. The chain is built from TRBV21-1 and TRBJ2-1; TRBD2 is the table's D call and was not checked against the DNA. TRBV21-1 is reported as a pseudogene. The CDR3 length is 16 residues.

In its sample, this clone was seen a few times. This chain joins TRBV28 and TRBJ1-4; no clear D. The germline gives CDR1 MDHEN, CDR2 SYDVKM. Trimming cost V 5 bases and J 17 bases, with 12 bases left between them. The CDR3 spans 10 residues. CDR3 in DNA: TGTGCCAGCAGTAATGGCCCAAGTTTTTTT. This gives the protein CASSNGPSFF.

There are a few counts of this clone. The genes are TRBV15 and TRBJ1-1, with D perhaps matching TRBD1 (6 bases). The CDR3 loop spans 14 amino acids. Germline V gene lookup returns CDR1 LNHNV and CDR2 YYDKDF (reference sequence). Trimming left V 5 bases short and J 8 bases short, with 18 bases between. The CDR3 coding sequence is TGTGCCACCAGCCCCAGAACAGGGCTAACCGAAGCTTTCTTT. Translation gives CATSPRTGLTEAFF.